This TCR beta chain came from a study of blood T cell repertoires in COVID-19. Whole-study context: The study drew acute and convalescent COVID-19 samples from the United States, Italy and Spain. The cDNA or gDNA used as material had been derived from T cells, B-cell-depleted T cells, or PBMCs.

V gave up 2 bases and J gave up 3 bases, with 8 bases separating them. The CDR3 totals 13 residues. Germline V CDR1 and CDR2: SGHDT, YYEEEE. Authors' methods: Reference gene primer amplification yielded estimated nucleated cell counts. Some clones are missing from TCRdb's copy, which holds only in-frame ones; the method was immunoSEQ multiplex PCR. V and J calls and clone size come straight from that table; D and trimming were deduced from the DNA. Of approximately 280,000 clones in the sample, 70% to 90% were seen once. Sample: peripheral blood. The chain carries TRBV5-6 and TRBJ2-5; possibly TRBD1 for D (5 bases). The TCR sequence derives from a woman aged 55-69 years with acute or convalescent COVID-19. The CDR3 region is CASSLTTEETQYF. In DNA form, the CDR3 reads TGTGCCAGCAGCTTAACGACAGAAGAGACCCAGTACTTC. The full variable domain, rest sourced from reference TRBV5-6 and TRBJ2-5, is DAGVTQSPTHLIKTRGQQVTLRCSPKSGHDTVSWYQQALGQGPQFIFQYYEEEERQRGNFPDRFSGHQFPNYSSELNVNALLLGDSALYLCASSLTTEETQYFGPGTRLLVL.